This is a list of T cell receptor beta chains from one sample in a study of T cells in narcolepsy. The assay was immunoSEQ multiplex PCR, and TCRdb's table has in-frame clones only and misses some. The sample yields about 34,000 clones, 82% seen once. Sequenced material: CD45RA- memory CD4+ T cells from PBMCs. The receptors stem from a human donor with narcolepsy. CDR3s include the opening cysteine and the closing phenylalanine or tryptophan. The D gene is left open where the match is weak. Some rows have no size entry. The others give once, few or many, or a class for an expanded clone.

TRBJ1-6 - TRBV30 - CAWNGQINSPLHF TGTGCCTGGAATGGGCAGATTAATTCACCCCTCCACTTT
TRBJ2-1 TRBD2 TRBV6-5 - CASSRTSGGSNEQFF TGTGCCAGCAGTCGGACTAGCGGGGGCAGTAATGAGCAGTTCTTC
TRBJ2-7 - TRBV9 - CASSEGGPTDSQYF TGTGCCAGCAGCGAGGGGGGACCGACCGACTCGCAGTACTTC
TRBJ2-7 TRBD1 TRBV7-9 few CASSLAIDRALGF TGTGCCAGCAGCTTAGCCATCGACAGGGCACTCGGCTTC
TRBJ2-6 - TRBV10-3 few CAISVGGALSGANVLTF TGTGCCATCAGTGTTGGGGGGGCATTGTCTGGGGCCAACGTCCTGACTTTC
TRBJ1-1 TRBD1 TRBV4-3 - CASSESETGAGTEAFF TGCGCCAGCAGCGAGTCCGAGACAGGGGCGGGCACTGAAGCTTTCTTT
TRBJ2-1 - TRBV6-1 once CASSNRDDLYNEQFF TGTGCCAGCAGTAACCGGGACGACCTCTACAATGAGCAGTTCTTC
TRBJ1-2 TRBD1 TRBV27 - CASSLSPGGVYGYTF TGTGCCAGCAGTTTATCGCCAGGGGGCGTCTATGGCTACACCTTC
TRBJ2-3 - TRBV11-2 - CASSQGGTQYF TGTGCCAGCAGCCAGGGGGGAACGCAGTATTTT
TRBJ1-2 TRBD1 TRBV28 - CASSPTGVYGYTF TGTGCCAGCAGCCCGACAGGGGTCTATGGCTACACCTTC
TRBJ1-2 TRBD1 TRBV7-2 - CASSHGQGTYGYTF TGTGCCAGCAGCCACGGACAGGGGACCTATGGCTACACCTTC
TRBJ2-2 TRBD1 TRBV28 - CASSPNGQGPGELFF TGTGCCAGCAGTCCAAACGGACAGGGGCCCGGGGAGCTGTTTTTT